What follows describes a single TCR beta chain. The antigen is unknown. Sequenced by immunoSEQ multiplex PCR; TCRdb stores in-frame clones only, minus some. The profile shows about 2.4 million clones, 90% to 95% of them singletons. V was cut by 4 bases and J by 2 bases, with 16 bases left in between. This CDR3 is built from 15 residues. The V gene's germline CDR1 is SGHDT and CDR2 YYEEEE. This sample was included in a study of shared clonotypes between healthy human individuals. Study outcomes and limitations: Some naive CD4 clonotypes, 4.5% to 5.5%, turned up in common across several donors. Large sequencing depth failed to make sorted-subset sequencing complete, rarefaction showed. Clonotypes not shared had lower generation probabilities than those common to all four donors.

The V and J genes are TRBV5-6 and TRBJ2-7; tentatively, D is TRBD1 (6 bases). Material: naive CD4+ T cells sorted from blood. Regarding subset: CD45RA+ positively selected. The receptor's source is a young man in good health. The CDR3 DNA is TGTGCCAGCAGCGCTCCAGGGGTCAGCACCTACGAGCAGTACTTC. It is translated as CASSAPGVSTYEQYF.